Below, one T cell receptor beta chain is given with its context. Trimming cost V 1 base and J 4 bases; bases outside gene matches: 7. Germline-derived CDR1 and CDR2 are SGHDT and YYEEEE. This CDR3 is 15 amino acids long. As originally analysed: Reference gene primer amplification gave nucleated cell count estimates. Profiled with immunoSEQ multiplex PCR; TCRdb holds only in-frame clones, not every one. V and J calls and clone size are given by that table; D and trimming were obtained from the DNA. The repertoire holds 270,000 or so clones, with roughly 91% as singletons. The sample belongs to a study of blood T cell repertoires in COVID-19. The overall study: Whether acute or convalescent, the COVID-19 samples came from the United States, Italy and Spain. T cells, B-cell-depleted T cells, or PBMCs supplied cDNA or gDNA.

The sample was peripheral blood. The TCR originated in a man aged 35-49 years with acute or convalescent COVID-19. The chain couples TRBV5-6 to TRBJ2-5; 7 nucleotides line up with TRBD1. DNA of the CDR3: TGTGCCAGCAGCTTGCTAAGACAGGGTAGAGAGACCCAGTACTTC. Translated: CASSLLRQGRETQYF.